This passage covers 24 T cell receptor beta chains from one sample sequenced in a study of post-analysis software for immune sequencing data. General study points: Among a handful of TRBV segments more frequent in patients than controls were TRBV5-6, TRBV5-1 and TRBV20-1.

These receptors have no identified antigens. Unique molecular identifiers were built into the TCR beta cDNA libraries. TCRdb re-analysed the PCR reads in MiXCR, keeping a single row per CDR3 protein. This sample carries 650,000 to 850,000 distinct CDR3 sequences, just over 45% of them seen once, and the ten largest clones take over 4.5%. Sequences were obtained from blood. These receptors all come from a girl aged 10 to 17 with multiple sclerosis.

This CDR3 reads CASSSSRLAGGSPSSYNEQFF. CDR3 bases: TGTGCCAGCAGTTCGTCGCGGCTAGCGGGAGGGTCCCCAAGCTCCTACAATGAGCAGTTCTTC. This rearrangement joins TRBV28 to TRBJ2-1, with 12 bases aligning to TRBD2. This CDR3 spans 21 amino acids. Germline V lookup: CDR1 MDHEN, CDR2 SYDVKM. V shed 4 bases, J shed 0 bases, and the junction held 16 bases outside the gene matches.

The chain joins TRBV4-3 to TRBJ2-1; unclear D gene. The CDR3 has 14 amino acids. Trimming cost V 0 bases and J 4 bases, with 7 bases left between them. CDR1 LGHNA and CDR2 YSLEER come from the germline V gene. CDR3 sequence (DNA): TGCGCCAGCAGCCAAGATGAAGGGTACAATGAGCAGTTCTTC. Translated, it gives CASSQDEGYNEQFF.

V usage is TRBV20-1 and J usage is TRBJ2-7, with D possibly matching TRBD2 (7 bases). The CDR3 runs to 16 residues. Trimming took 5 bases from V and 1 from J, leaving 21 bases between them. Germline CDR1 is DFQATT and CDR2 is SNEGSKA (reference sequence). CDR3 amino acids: CSAPGGSGGGSYEQYF. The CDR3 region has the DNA TGCAGTGCTCCCGGGGGCTCGGGAGGTGGTTCCTACGAGCAGTACTTC.

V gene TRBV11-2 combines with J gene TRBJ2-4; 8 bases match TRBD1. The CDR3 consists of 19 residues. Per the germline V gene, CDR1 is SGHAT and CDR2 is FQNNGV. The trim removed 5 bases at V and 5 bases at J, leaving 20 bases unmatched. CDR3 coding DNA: TGTGCCAGCAGCAATAGCCAGGGGGCCGCCGTCAATGGCCAAAACATTCAGTACTTC. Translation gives CASSNSQGAAVNGQNIQYF.

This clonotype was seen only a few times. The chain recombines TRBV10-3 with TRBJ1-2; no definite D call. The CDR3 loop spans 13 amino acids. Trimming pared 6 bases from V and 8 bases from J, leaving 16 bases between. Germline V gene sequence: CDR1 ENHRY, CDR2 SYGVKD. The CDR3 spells CAIRNDRTDGYTF. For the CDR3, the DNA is TGTGCCATCAGAAACGATAGGACGGACGGCTACACCTTC.

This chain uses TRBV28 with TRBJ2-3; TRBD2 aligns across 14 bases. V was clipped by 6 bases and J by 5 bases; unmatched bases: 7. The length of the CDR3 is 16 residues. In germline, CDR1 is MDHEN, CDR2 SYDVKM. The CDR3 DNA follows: TGTGCCAGCAGCCGAATTGGGACTAGCGGGAGAGATACGCAGTATTTT. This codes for CASSRIGTSGRDTQYF.

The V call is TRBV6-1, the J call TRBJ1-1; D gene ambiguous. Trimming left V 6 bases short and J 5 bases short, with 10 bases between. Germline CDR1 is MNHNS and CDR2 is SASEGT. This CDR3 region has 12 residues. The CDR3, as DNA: TGTGCCAGCAGCGAACATTTTACTGAAGCTTTCTTT. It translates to CASSEHFTEAFF.

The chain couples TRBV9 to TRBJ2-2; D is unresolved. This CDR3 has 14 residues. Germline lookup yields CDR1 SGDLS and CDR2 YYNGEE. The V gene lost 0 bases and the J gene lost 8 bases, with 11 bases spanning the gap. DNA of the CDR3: TGTGCCAGCAGCGTAGGTGAACTTATGGGGGAGCTGTTTTTT. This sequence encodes CASSVGELMGELFF.

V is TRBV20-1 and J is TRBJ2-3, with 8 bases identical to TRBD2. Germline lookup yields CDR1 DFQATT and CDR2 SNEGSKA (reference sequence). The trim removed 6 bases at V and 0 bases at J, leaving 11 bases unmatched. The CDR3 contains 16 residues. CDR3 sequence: CSARNLLADSTDTQYF. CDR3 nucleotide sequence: TGCAGTGCCCGTAATCTACTAGCGGATAGCACAGATACGCAGTATTTT.

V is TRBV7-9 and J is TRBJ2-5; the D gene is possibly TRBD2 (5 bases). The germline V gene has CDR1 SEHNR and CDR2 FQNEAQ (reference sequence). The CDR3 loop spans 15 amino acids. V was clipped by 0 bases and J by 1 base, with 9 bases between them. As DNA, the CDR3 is TGTGCCAGCAGCTTAGCGCCCAGCGGCCAAGAGACCCAGTACTTC. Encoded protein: CASSLAPSGQETQYF.

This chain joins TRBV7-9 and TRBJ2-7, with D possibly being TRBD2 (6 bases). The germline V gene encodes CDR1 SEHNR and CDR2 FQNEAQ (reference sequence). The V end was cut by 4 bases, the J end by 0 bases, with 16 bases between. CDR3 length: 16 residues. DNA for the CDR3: TGTGCCAGCAGCTCGAAAGGTCCTAGCGACTCCTACGAGCAGTACTTC. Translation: CASSSKGPSDSYEQYF.

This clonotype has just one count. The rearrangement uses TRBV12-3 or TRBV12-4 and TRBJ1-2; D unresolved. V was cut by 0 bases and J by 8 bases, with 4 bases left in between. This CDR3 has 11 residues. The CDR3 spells CASSLAGGYTF. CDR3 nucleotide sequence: TGTGCCAGCAGTTTAGCAGGGGGCTACACCTTC.

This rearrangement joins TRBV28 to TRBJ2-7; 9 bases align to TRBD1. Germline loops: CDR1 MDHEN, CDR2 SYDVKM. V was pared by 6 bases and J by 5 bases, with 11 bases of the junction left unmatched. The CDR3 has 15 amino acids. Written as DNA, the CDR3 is TGTGCCAGCAGGAGGACAGGGGTCGGTTTCGACGAGCAGTACTTC. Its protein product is CASRRTGVGFDEQYF.

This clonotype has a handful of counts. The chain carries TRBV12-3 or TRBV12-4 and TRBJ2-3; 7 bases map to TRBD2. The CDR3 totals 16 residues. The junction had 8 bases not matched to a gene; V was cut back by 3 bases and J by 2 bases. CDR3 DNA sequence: TGTGCCAGCAGTTTTTGGCGGGGGTCGGTCACAGATACGCAGTATTTT. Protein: CASSFWRGSVTDTQYF.

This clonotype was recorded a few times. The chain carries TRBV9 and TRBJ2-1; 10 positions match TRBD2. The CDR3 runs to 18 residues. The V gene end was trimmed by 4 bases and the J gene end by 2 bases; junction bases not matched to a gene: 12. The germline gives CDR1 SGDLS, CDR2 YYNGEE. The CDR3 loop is CASSPILAGDPTYNEQFF. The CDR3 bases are TGTGCCAGCAGCCCCATTCTAGCGGGAGACCCCACCTACAATGAGCAGTTCTTC.

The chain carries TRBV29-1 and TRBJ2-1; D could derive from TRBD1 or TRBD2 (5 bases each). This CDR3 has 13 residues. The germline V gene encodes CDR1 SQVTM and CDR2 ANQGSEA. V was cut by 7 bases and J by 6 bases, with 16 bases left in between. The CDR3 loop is CSATRAGSNEQFF. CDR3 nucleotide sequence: TGCAGCGCAACCAGGGCAGGGAGCAATGAGCAGTTCTTC.

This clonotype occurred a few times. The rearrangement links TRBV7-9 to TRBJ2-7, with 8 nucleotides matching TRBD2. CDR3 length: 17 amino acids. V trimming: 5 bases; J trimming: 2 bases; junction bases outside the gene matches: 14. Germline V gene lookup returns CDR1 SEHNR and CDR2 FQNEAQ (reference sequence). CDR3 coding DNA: TGTGCCAGCAGCGCGCCGGGGGGGGGCGGTTATACCTACGAGCAGTACTTC. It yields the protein CASSAPGGGGYTYEQYF.

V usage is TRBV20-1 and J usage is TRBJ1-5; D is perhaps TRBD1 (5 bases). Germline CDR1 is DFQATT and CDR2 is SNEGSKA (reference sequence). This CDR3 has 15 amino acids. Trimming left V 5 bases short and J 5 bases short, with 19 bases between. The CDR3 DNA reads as TGCAGTGCTCCCGGGACCCGTTATGGGGATCAGCCCCAGCATTTT. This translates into CSAPGTRYGDQPQHF.

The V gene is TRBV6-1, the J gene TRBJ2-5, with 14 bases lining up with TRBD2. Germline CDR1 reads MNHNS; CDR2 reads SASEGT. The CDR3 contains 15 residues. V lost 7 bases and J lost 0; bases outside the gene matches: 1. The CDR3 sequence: CASTGLAGDQETQYF. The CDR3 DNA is TGTGCCAGCACGGGACTAGCGGGAGACCAAGAGACCCAGTACTTC.

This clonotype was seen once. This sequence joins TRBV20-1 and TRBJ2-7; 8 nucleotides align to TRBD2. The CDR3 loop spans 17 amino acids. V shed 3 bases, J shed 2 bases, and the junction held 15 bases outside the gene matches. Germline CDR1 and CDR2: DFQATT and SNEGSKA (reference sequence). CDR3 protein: CSASAPLTSANTYEQYF. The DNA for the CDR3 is TGCAGTGCTAGCGCCCCCCTGACTAGCGCGAACACCTACGAGCAGTACTTC.

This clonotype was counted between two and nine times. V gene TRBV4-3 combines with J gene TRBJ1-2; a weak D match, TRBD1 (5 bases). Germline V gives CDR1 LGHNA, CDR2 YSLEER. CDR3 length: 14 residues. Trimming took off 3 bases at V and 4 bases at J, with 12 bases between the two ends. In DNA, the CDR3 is TGCGCCAGCAGCCAGGGACGGACCACCTATGGCTACACCTTC. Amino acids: CASSQGRTTYGYTF.

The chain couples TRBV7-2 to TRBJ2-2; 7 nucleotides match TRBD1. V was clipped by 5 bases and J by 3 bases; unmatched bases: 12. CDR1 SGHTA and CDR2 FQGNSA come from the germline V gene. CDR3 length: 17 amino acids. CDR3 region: CASSRPGTEVDTGELFF. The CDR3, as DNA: TGTGCCAGCAGCCGCCCTGGGACAGAGGTGGACACCGGGGAGCTGTTTTTT.

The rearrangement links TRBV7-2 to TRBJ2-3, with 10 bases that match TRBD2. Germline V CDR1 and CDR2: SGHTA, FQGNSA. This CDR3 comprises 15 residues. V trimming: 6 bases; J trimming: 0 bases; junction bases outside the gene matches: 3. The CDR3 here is CASRTSGFSTDTQYF. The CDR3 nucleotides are TGTGCCAGCAGGACTAGCGGGTTCAGCACAGATACGCAGTATTTT.

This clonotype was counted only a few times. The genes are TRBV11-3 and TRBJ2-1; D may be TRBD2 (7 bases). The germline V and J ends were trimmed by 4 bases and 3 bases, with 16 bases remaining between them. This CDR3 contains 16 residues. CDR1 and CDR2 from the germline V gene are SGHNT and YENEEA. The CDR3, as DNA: TGTGCCAGCAGCTATACCGGGGGAGGGGGCTACAATGAGCAGTTCTTC. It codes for CASSYTGGGGYNEQFF.